This entry describes one T cell receptor (beta chain). The antigen is unknown. Trimming stripped 0 bases from V and 3 bases from J, with 11 bases between. From germline, CDR1 is LGHNA and CDR2 YSLEER. The CDR3 covers 15 residues. Repertoires were generated with immunoSEQ multiplex PCR, while TCRdb's copy carries only in-frame clones and drops some. The table lists tens of thousands of clones, approximately 94% of them singletons. This sample is drawn from a study of graft-versus-host responses after intestinal transplantation. About the study: Grafts were multivisceral, liver-intestinal, or isolated intestinal. Every one of the recipients received anti-thymocyte globulin induction and afterwards took tacrolimus and steroids for 3 to 4 years. Study-wide findings and caveats: The highest levels of circulating GvH clones went along with early declines in HvG clones after transplant.

The clonotype was recovered from a human donor who was the organ donor for an intestinal transplant. This material consisted of unstimulated CD4+ T cells sorted from spleen or lymph node cells, taken before transplant. The genes are TRBV4-3 and TRBJ1-2, with D possibly matching TRBD1 (5 bases). Here the CDR3 reads CASSQEIQAYYGYTF. The CDR3 coding sequence is TGCGCCAGCAGCCAAGAGATACAGGCCTACTATGGCTACACCTTC.